A single sample gave rise to the 20 T cell receptor beta chains below, sequenced in a study of T cell repertoires in cytomegalovirus infection (dated by TCRdb to between 2018 and 2020). Their antigens remain unidentified. The instrument given in TCRdb is Illumina HiSeq 1500. TCRdb reprocessed the public reads (quality trimming at Q25 with fastp, clone calling with MiXCR) and kept in-frame beta chains. Rows merge per CDR3 protein into single entries with the most common DNA and genes. The sample table shows more than 95,000 distinct CDR3 sequences, and about 32% are seen once. Clones ranked in the top ten supply under 65% of the sample. Interpreted using the paper, the treatment or condition label stands for: in vitro stimulation with specific CMV peptide epitopes to enrich CMV-specific T cells. The sample consisted of CD8+ T cells from cultured PBMCs, taken from culture after CMV antigen stimulation. The receptor source for this set is a human donor in good health (CMV status not recorded). Some clones in this sample may be carry-over from other donors' samples.

Of note for this clonotype: A clone one base away is much larger, so this may be a read error. The chain links TRBV7-9 to TRBJ2-5; perhaps TRBD2 as D (6 bases). Per the germline V gene, CDR1 is SEHNR and CDR2 is FQNEAQ (reference sequence). The CDR3 contains 15 residues. The CDR3 DNA follows: TGTGCCAGCAGTCTCCCCCGGGACTTACAAGAGGCCCAGTACTTC. It codes for CASSLPRDLQEAQYF.

The rearrangement uses TRBV12-3 or TRBV12-4 and TRBJ1-2, with D possibly TRBD1 on 5 matching bases. V gave up 1 base and J gave up 8 bases, with 11 bases separating them. The CDR3 has 13 residues. The CDR3 reads CASSLGQGEGYTF. Here the CDR3 DNA reads TGTGCCAGCAGTTTAGGGCAGGGTGAGGGCTACACCTTC.

A note on this clonotype: One junction end disagrees with the germline gene, perhaps due to a read error. The rearrangement links TRBV6-5 to TRBJ1-1, with D hard to call. Germline CDR1 and CDR2: MNHEY and SVGAGI. CDR3 length: 11 residues. The CDR3 loop reads CASTYSGEAFF. CDR3 sequence (DNA): TGTGCCAGCACTTACTCTGGGGAAGCTTTCTTT.

This clonotype was seen only a few times. V and J are TRBV4-1 and TRBJ2-2; the D gene is possibly TRBD2 (7 bases). Trimming cost V 1 base and J 0 bases, with 18 bases left between them. This CDR3 has 19 amino acids. Germline assignment: CDR1 MGHRA and CDR2 YSYEKL. Here the CDR3 DNA reads TGCGCCAGCAGCCAAGTCGTTAGGAGGGGGGGATCGAACACCGGGGAGCTGTTTTTT. Translated, it gives CASSQVVRRGGSNTGELFF.

For this clonotype: At one of its ends the junction is not consistent with the germline gene, which may arise from a read error. V usage is TRBV4-1 and J usage is TRBJ1-3; 7 bases are a match to TRBD1. CDR1 and CDR2 from the germline V gene are MGHRA and YSYEKL. This CDR3 is 19 amino acids long. This CDR3 reads CASHPGTETKRSSGSTIYF. The CDR3 nucleotides read TGCGCCAGCCATCCCGGGACAGAGACAAAACGGAGCTCTGGAAGCACCATATATTTT.

This rearrangement joins TRBV15 to TRBJ2-7, with a tentative D call TRBD1 (5 bases). This CDR3 spans 17 amino acids. V was trimmed by 5 bases and J by 0 bases, leaving 20 bases between them. Germline CDR1 reads LNHNV; CDR2 reads YYDKDF (reference sequence). CDR3 in DNA: TGTGCCACCAGCCGCCCCAGCTTGGACACGAGCTCCTACGAGCAGTACTTC. As protein: CATSRPSLDTSSYEQYF.

The table lists this clonotype with a few counts. V and J are TRBV12-3 or TRBV12-4 and TRBJ2-5; a possible D gene is TRBD2 (6 bases). This CDR3 comprises 14 residues. Trimming cost V 4 bases and J 2 bases, with 11 bases left between them. CDR3 coding DNA: TGTGCCAGCAGTTCCTTGGCGGGGCAAGAGACCCAGTACTTC. This codes for CASSSLAGQETQYF.

This clonotype turned up a few times. The V gene is TRBV7-2, the J gene TRBJ1-2; 9 nucleotides line up with TRBD1. CDR3 length equals 14 residues. Germline CDR1 SGHTA, CDR2 FQGNSA. Trimming cost V 5 bases and J 3 bases; bases outside gene matches: 4. The CDR3 loop is CASSRGQGYYGYTF. The CDR3 nucleotides are TGTGCCAGCAGCCGGGGACAGGGTTACTATGGCTACACCTTC.

The V gene is TRBV7-9, the J gene TRBJ2-7; D not resolved. This CDR3 comprises 13 residues. The V and J ends lost 3 bases and 3 bases respectively, with 9 bases between them. The germline V gene encodes CDR1 SEHNR and CDR2 FQNEAQ (reference sequence). The CDR3 region is CASSFGSNYEQYF. The DNA of the CDR3 is TGTGCCAGCAGCTTTGGCAGTAACTACGAGCAGTACTTC.

This clonotype has more than one count but fewer than ten. The chain has TRBV27 and TRBJ1-5; D perhaps matches TRBD1 (6 bases). Germline lookup yields CDR1 MNHEY and CDR2 SMNVEV (reference sequence). Trimming took 5 bases from V and 2 from J, leaving 19 bases between them. The CDR3 totals 17 residues. The CDR3 DNA is TGTGCCAGCAGTCCCCACATCGGCCACAGGGGCAATCAGCCCCAGCATTTT. As protein: CASSPHIGHRGNQPQHF.

The V gene is TRBV11-2, the J gene TRBJ2-2; D is unclear. The germline V gene encodes CDR1 SGHAT and CDR2 FQNNGV. CDR3 size: 15 residues. The V and J ends lost 1 base and 3 bases respectively, with 9 bases between them. The DNA of the CDR3 is TGTGCCAGCAGCTTAGGAGATATGTACACCGGGGAGCTGTTTTTT. Translating gives CASSLGDMYTGELFF.

This clonotype was seen ten or more times. The V and J genes are TRBV2 and TRBJ2-1; D is perhaps TRBD1 or TRBD2 (5 bases each). The CDR3 spans 11 residues. Trimming stripped 8 bases from V and 9 bases from J, with 11 bases between. CDR1 and CDR2 from the germline V gene are SNHLY and FYNNEI. The CDR3 DNA reads TGTGCCAGCCGAGGGGCAATTGAGCAGTTCTTC. Translation: CASRGAIEQFF.

This clonotype was counted ten times or more. The chain recombines TRBV7-2 with TRBJ1-1, with D tentatively TRBD1 (6 bases). Trimming shortened V by 4 bases and J by 0 bases, and 15 bases separated the two germline ends. The CDR3 runs 16 residues. The germline V gene encodes CDR1 SGHTA and CDR2 FQGNSA. DNA for the CDR3: TGTGCCAGCAGCTGGGGGACACAGCTTATGAACACTGAAGCTTTCTTT. It yields the protein CASSWGTQLMNTEAFF.

The CDR3 DNA reads TGTGCCAGCAGCTCTGGTGGGAGCTCCTACAATGAGCAGTTCTTC. Its translation: CASSSGGSSYNEQFF. The chain is built from TRBV7-2 and TRBJ2-1, with a weak D call TRBD2 (5 bases). V lost 4 bases to trimming and J lost 0 bases, with 10 bases between them. The CDR3 extends over 15 amino acids. The germline V gene encodes CDR1 SGHTA and CDR2 FQGNSA.

This clonotype was recorded at least ten times. This sequence joins TRBV29-1 and TRBJ2-7, with no clear D. This CDR3 comprises 13 residues. V lost 7 bases to trimming and J lost 4 bases, with 17 bases between them. CDR1 and CDR2 (germline): SQVTM, ANQGSEA. CDR3 sequence: CSGTGIGDYEQYF. In nucleotides, the CDR3 is TGCAGCGGGACCGGTATAGGAGATTACGAGCAGTACTTC.

The chain recombines TRBV9 with TRBJ1-4; D is undetermined. The CDR3 length is 14 residues. Per germline, CDR1 SGDLS and CDR2 YYNGEE. V lost 0 bases and J 4 bases, leaving 7 bases between the germline ends. The CDR3 region is CASSVGPLNEKLFF. The CDR3 coding sequence is TGTGCCAGCAGCGTAGGGCCGCTTAATGAAAAACTGTTTTTT.

In the case of this clonotype: The junction and the germline gene differ at one end; a read error may be behind it. The V gene is TRBV28, the J gene TRBJ2-1, with D possibly being TRBD1 or TRBD2 (6 bases each). CDR1 is MDHEN and CDR2 is SYDVKM in the germline V gene. The CDR3 is 17 amino acids. In DNA, the CDR3 is TGTGCCAGCAGCCTAGAGGGATTGGGGGGCTCCTCCTGGGATGAGCAGTTC. The encoded protein is CASSLEGLGGSSWDEQF.

This chain connects TRBV6-1 to TRBJ2-7; tentative D call: TRBD2 (5 bases). The V gene lost 1 base and the J gene lost 0 bases, with 10 bases spanning the gap. The germline V gene has CDR1 MNHNS and CDR2 SASEGT. CDR3 length: 15 residues. CDR3 sequence: CASSEGAAASYEQYF. The CDR3 DNA reads TGTGCCAGCAGTGAAGGAGCGGCAGCCTCCTACGAGCAGTACTTC.

V is TRBV20-1 and J is TRBJ2-2; perhaps TRBD1 as D (6 bases). The length of the CDR3 is 14 residues. Looked up from germline, CDR1 is DFQATT and CDR2 is SNEGSKA (reference sequence). V shed 1 base and J shed 4 bases, with 10 bases lying between them. The CDR3 nucleotides read TGCAGTGCTAGAGCGGGACACAGCACCGGGGAGCTGTTTTTT. It is translated as CSARAGHSTGELFF.

This rearrangement joins TRBV6-2 or TRBV6-3 to TRBJ1-5, with D unresolved. Germline CDR1 is MNHEY and CDR2 is SVGEGT. V dropped 5 bases and J dropped 4 bases, with 9 bases sitting between them. The CDR3 length is 13 residues. The CDR3 spells CASSPHTNQPQHF. The CDR3 nucleotides read TGTGCCAGCAGTCCCCACACGAATCAGCCCCAGCATTTT.